This TCR beta chain was obtained from a study of blood T cell repertoires in COVID-19 (dated by TCRdb to between 2020 and 2021). As for the study more broadly: The collaborator samples originated in the United States, Italy and Spain and spanned the acute and convalescent phases of COVID-19. The prospective study material was composed of cDNA or gDNA derived from T cells, B-cell-depleted T cells, or PBMCs. The dataset comprised deeply sampled blood TCRbeta repertoires from subjects exposed to, actively infected with, or recovered from COVID-19. The repertoires were made available in a free public database intended to serve as a resource for research on the immune response to SARS-CoV-2. Samples were obtained from the ongoing ImmuneRACE study (first 160 participants) and from about 1,300 subjects provided by 6 global collaborators. Sample metadata almost always included a de-identified subject ID, COVID-19 status, age in years and sex. Where available, HLA class I and class II types were obtained from metadata supplied by the sample provider rather than from assay-based typing. Beyond this particular receptor, the publication reports: The amount of clinical and demographic metadata varied by source and participant and was provided uncurated.

To note about this clone: Its cognate antigen has yet to be identified. The sample holds no much larger clone one base away, and base qualities are not on file.

TCRbeta CDR3 regions were amplified from genomic DNA by means of the immunoSEQ Assay, a bias-controlled multiplex PCR. Under the source paper's analysis protocol: Nucleated cell counts per sample were estimated from amplification of reference gene primers within the assay. To quantify the absolute abundance of each unique TCRbeta CDR3 rearrangement, sequence reads were collapsed and filtered. For each sample, productive Simpson clonality was calculated as the square root of Simpson's diversity index over productive rearrangements. Drawn from immuneACCESS, this table holds only the in-frame rearrangements with V and J called that TCRdb kept. Clones are partly lost; checked studies trace under half to an unresolved V gene and leave the rest unexplained. D and trimming were read from the DNA, whereas the V and J calls and clone size are those reported in that table. This sample holds about 190,000 clones; approximately 73% were observed only once. Together, the top ten hold 17% of the sample.

The germline V end is reduced by 1 base and the J end by 5 bases; junction bases left unmatched: 5. The CDR3 holds 14 amino acids from the cysteine to the phenylalanine. The read is trimmed to its CDR3 DNA, 42 bases read in frame from base 1. CDR1 and CDR2 (SGDLS, YYNGEE) derive from the germline V gene. In the prospective study, participants were about 18 to 95 years old, resided in fewer than 25 geographic areas of the United States, and were enrolled through a virtual design. To assign participants to cohorts, the prospective study relied on clinical history that participants themselves reported in a screening survey and a study questionnaire. In the prospective study, mobile phlebotomists collected whole blood, serum and a nasopharyngeal or oropharyngeal swab from each participant. Additional blood draws and questionnaires over a 2-month period could optionally be provided by prospective study participants. Blood samples from the prospective study were shipped frozen or at room temperature prior to DNA extraction.

The sample was PBMCs or T cells enriched from blood (not recorded which). Here the chain combines TRBV9 and TRBJ1-2; 7 bases in between match TRBD1. This TCR was recovered from a woman between 45 and 65 years old with acute COVID-19. The bases are TGTGCCAGCAGCGTACCGACAGGGAAGTATGGCTACACCTTC. Its protein reads: CASSVPTGKYGYTF.